One sample yielded the 11 T cell receptor beta chains listed below, sequenced in a study of shared clonotypes between healthy human individuals (TCRdb year 2020). For the CD8 naive samples, CD45RO-negative cells were positively selected for CCR7, yielding a CD45RA+CCR7+ population from which TemRA cells were excluded. The protocol used for the library was the immunoSEQ multiplex PCR assay. TCRdb carries this immuneACCESS record with in-frame sequences only. Its versions omit some clonotypes, under half of them owing to an unresolved V gene in the studies checked, with the rest unexplained. This sample lists roughly 2,000,000 clones; around 96% were detected once. Jointly, the top ten make up less than 1.5% of the sample. The specimen sequenced was naive CD8+ T cells sorted from blood. The label giving this sample's cell subset or site can be read as: CD45RA+CCR7+. The receptors shown here come from a man between 18 and 35 years old in good health.

The rearrangement links TRBV7-9 to TRBJ1-2; D is unclear. With 2 bases removed from V and 3 bases from J, the gap between germline ends came to 7 bases. Per the germline V gene, CDR1 is SEHNR and CDR2 is FQNEAQ (reference sequence). This CDR3 contains 13 residues. The CDR3 here is CASSLPAHYGYTF. The DNA for the CDR3 is TGTGCCAGCAGCTTACCGGCGCACTATGGCTACACCTTC.

The chain combines TRBV5-4 with TRBJ2-5; 12 bases match TRBD2. Germline V lookup: CDR1 SGHNT, CDR2 YYREEE (reference sequence). CDR3 length: 18 residues. V was pared by 2 bases and J by 4 bases, with 12 bases of the junction left unmatched. CDR3 nucleotides: TGTGCCAGCAGCTTACCGAGACTAGCGGGAGATGGGTCAGAGACCCAGTACTTC. Translating gives CASSLPRLAGDGSETQYF.

V gene TRBV27 combines with J gene TRBJ2-2; the match to TRBD2 covers 7 bases. Trimming removed 4 bases from V and 5 bases from J; junction bases left unmatched: 7. The CDR3 totals 15 residues. The germline V gene has CDR1 MNHEY and CDR2 SMNVEV (reference sequence). The CDR3 nucleotides read TGTGCCAGCAGTTACGGGACTACCCAGACCGGGGAGCTGTTTTTT. Encoded protein: CASSYGTTQTGELFF.

This clone was observed once. In the same sample, other DNA sequences code for this CDR3. The chain recombines TRBV19 with TRBJ2-7; no definite D call. The CDR3 is 13 residues long. Trimming cost V 9 bases and J 0 bases, with 12 bases left between them. Germline V lookup: CDR1 LNHDA, CDR2 SQIVND (reference sequence). The CDR3 bases are TGTGCCAGCTCCGCGTCCCTCTCCTACGAGCAGTACTTC. Amino acid sequence: CASSASLSYEQYF.

This rearrangement joins TRBV6-6 to TRBJ2-5; 12 bases line up with TRBD2. The V gene's germline CDR1 is MNHNY and CDR2 SVGAGI (reference sequence). This CDR3 contains 16 residues. Trimming removed 2 bases from V and 5 bases from J; junction bases left unmatched: 6. CDR3 in amino acids: CASSYLLAGGGETQYF. Here the CDR3 DNA reads TGTGCCAGCAGTTACCTACTAGCGGGGGGAGGGGAGACCCAGTACTTC.

The chain recombines TRBV6-5 with TRBJ2-5; D is unresolved. The germline V gene has CDR1 MNHEY and CDR2 SVGAGI. The V gene lost 6 bases and the J gene lost 5 bases, with 10 bases spanning the gap. The CDR3 extends over 12 amino acids. CDR3: CASSPNSETQYF. DNA for the CDR3: TGTGCCAGCAGCCCCAATTCGGAGACCCAGTACTTC.

The chain uses TRBV9 and TRBJ2-1, with 12 positions matching TRBD2. Trimming cost V 4 bases and J 0 bases; bases outside gene matches: 5. Germline V gene data show CDR1 as SGDLS and CDR2 as YYNGEE. The CDR3 has 17 residues. The CDR3 is CASSTRLAGVSYNEQFF. CDR3 in DNA: TGTGCCAGCAGCACCAGACTAGCGGGAGTCTCCTACAATGAGCAGTTCTTC.

This chain uses TRBV5-1 with TRBJ2-5, with TRBD1 matching 7 bases. The trim removed 0 bases at V and 9 bases at J, leaving 11 bases unmatched. The germline gives CDR1 SGHRS, CDR2 YFSETQ. There are 15 residues in the CDR3. CDR3: CASSLEGGRLKAQYF. The CDR3 DNA reads as TGCGCCAGCAGCTTGGAAGGGGGCCGCCTTAAGGCCCAGTACTTC. The variable domain in full, completed from reference TRBV5-1 and TRBJ2-5, reads KAGVTQTPRYLIKTRGQQVTLSCSPISGHRSVSWYQQTPGQGLQFLFEYFSETQRNKGNFPGRFSGRQFSNSRSEMNVSTLELGDSALYLCASSLEGGRLKAQYFGPGTRLLVL.

The chain links TRBV7-9 to TRBJ2-3, with 9 bases lining up with TRBD2. The CDR3 is 16 amino acids. The V segment lost 2 bases and the J segment 1 base; nucleotides outside the gene matches: 4. Germline V gives CDR1 SEHNR, CDR2 FQNEAQ (reference sequence). As DNA, the CDR3 is TGTGCCAGCAGCTTATGGACTAGCGCACGCACAGATACGCAGTATTTT. Its protein is CASSLWTSARTDTQYF.

This clone has just a few counts. The V and J genes are TRBV9 and TRBJ1-2; 9 bases match TRBD1. V trimming: 0 bases; J trimming: 6 bases; junction bases outside the gene matches: 9. Germline V gives CDR1 SGDLS, CDR2 YYNGEE. The CDR3 is made up of 16 amino acids. The CDR3 sequence: CASSVALSGTGHGYTF. CDR3 coding DNA: TGTGCCAGCAGCGTAGCTCTATCGGGGACAGGGCATGGCTACACCTTC.

As for this clone: The same CDR3 can be traced to other DNA sequences in this sample. The chain combines TRBV5-6 with TRBJ2-3; 7 bases line up with TRBD2. CDR1 and CDR2 (germline): SGHDT, YYEEEE. V dropped 1 base and J dropped 1; count of bases not matched to a gene: 3. The CDR3 contains 15 residues. The CDR3 DNA sequence: TGTGCCAGCAGCTTGACTAGCGAGGGCACAGATACGCAGTATTTT. This translates into CASSLTSEGTDTQYF. The full variable domain, its missing parts supplied by reference TRBV5-6 and TRBJ2-3, is DAGVTQSPTHLIKTRGQQVTLRCSPKSGHDTVSWYQQALGQGPQFIFQYYEEEERQRGNFPDRFSGHQFPNYSSELNVNALLLGDSALYLCASSLTSEGTDTQYFGPGTRLTVL.